One and the same sample provided the 26 T cell receptor beta chains below, sequenced in a study of T cell responses to AZD1222 COVID-19 vaccine. Profiling relied on immunoSEQ multiplex PCR, and the TCRdb table lists in-frame clones only, not all of them. The repertoire consists of more than 90,000 clones, with about nine tenths occurring once and the leading ten covering about a sixth. The sample consisted of peripheral blood, taken 28 days after the second AZD1222 dose. These receptors were obtained from an adult who received the AZD1222 COVID-19 vaccine.

The chain joins TRBV27 to TRBJ2-1; D remains unclear. Per the germline V gene, CDR1 is MNHEY and CDR2 is SMNVEV (reference sequence). The CDR3 consists of 14 residues. The V gene lost 2 bases and the J gene lost 2 bases, with 7 bases spanning the gap. CDR3 nucleotides: TGTGCCAGCAGTTTAAGCTACACCTACAATGAGCAGTTCTTC. This encodes CASSLSYTYNEQFF.

The rearrangement uses TRBV28 and TRBJ2-3; D not resolved. This CDR3 has 15 amino acids. The germline CDR1 and CDR2 sequences are MDHEN and SYDVKM. The germline V and J ends were trimmed by 6 bases and 1 base, with 14 bases remaining between them. The CDR3 DNA follows: TGTGCCAGCAGGCGTCGGGCTTGGGGCACAGATACGCAGTATTTT. It translates to CASRRRAWGTDTQYF.

The chain recombines TRBV19 with TRBJ1-2; the D is unclear. Germline CDR1 reads LNHDA; CDR2 reads SQIVND (reference sequence). This CDR3 is built from 16 residues. V lost 5 bases and J lost 3, with 19 bases in between. This chain's CDR3 is CASSLQSGRRHYGYTF. DNA for the CDR3: TGTGCCAGTAGTCTCCAGAGCGGCAGGCGACACTATGGCTACACCTTC.

The chain couples TRBV29-1 to TRBJ1-4, with a tentative D call TRBD1 (5 bases). CDR3 length: 13 residues. Germline lookup yields CDR1 SQVTM and CDR2 ANQGSEA. The V end was cut by 3 bases, the J end by 5 bases, with 10 bases between. The CDR3 loop reads CSVDDPGNEKLFF. The CDR3 DNA reads TGCAGCGTTGATGACCCAGGGAATGAAAAACTGTTTTTT. Complete variable domain (other parts from reference TRBV29-1 and TRBJ1-4): SAVISQKPSRDICQRGTSLTIQCQVDSQVTMMFWYRQQPGQSLTLIATANQGSEATYESGFVIDKFPISRPNLTFSTLTVSNMSPEDSSIYLCSVDDPGNEKLFFGSGTQLSVL.

The rearrangement uses TRBV18 and TRBJ1-1, with D possibly matching TRBD1 (5 bases). Germline CDR1 is KGHSH and CDR2 is LQKENI. This CDR3 contains 14 residues. The germline V and J ends were trimmed by 4 bases and 1 base, with 10 bases remaining between them. DNA for the CDR3: TGTGCCAGCTCACGTGGACAAACGAACACTGAAGCTTTCTTT. Amino acid sequence: CASSRGQTNTEAFF.

The gene calls are TRBV5-4 and TRBJ2-7, with 8 nucleotides matching TRBD1. Germline trimming cut 5 bases from V and 0 bases from J; bases unmatched to any gene: 7. The CDR3 runs 15 residues. In germline, CDR1 is SGHNT, CDR2 YYREEE (reference sequence). The CDR3: CASSGDRGFSYEQYF. In DNA form, the CDR3 reads TGTGCCAGCAGTGGTGACAGGGGCTTCTCCTACGAGCAGTACTTC.

The gene calls are TRBV5-1 and TRBJ2-2, with D perhaps TRBD2 (6 bases). CDR1 is SGHRS and CDR2 is YFSETQ in the germline V gene. The CDR3 sequence is 16 residues long. V was shortened by 8 bases and J by 1 base, with 18 bases between the two germline ends. The CDR3 is CARFPRGARNTGELFF. For the CDR3, the DNA is TGCGCCAGGTTCCCTCGCGGGGCACGGAACACCGGGGAGCTGTTTTTT.

The chain is built from TRBV7-2 and TRBJ1-5; D ambiguous. V lost 5 bases, J lost 9 bases, and 14 bases lay in between. The CDR3 is 13 amino acids. CDR1 and CDR2 from the germline V gene are SGHTA and FQGNSA. The CDR3 is CASSEASAAPQHF. Here the CDR3 DNA reads TGTGCCAGCAGCGAGGCCTCCGCCGCGCCCCAGCATTTT. The whole variable domain, filled in from reference TRBV7-2 and TRBJ1-5, reads GAGVSQSPSNKVTEKGKDVELRCDPISGHTALYWYRQSLGQGLEFLIYFQGNSAPDKSGLPSDRFSAERTGGSVSTLTIQRTQQEDSAVYLCASSEASAAPQHFGDGTRLSIL.

The rearrangement uses TRBV11-2 and TRBJ2-7; D call uncertain. The CDR3 consists of 14 residues. V lost 1 base and J 4 bases, leaving 11 bases between the germline ends. Germline lookup yields CDR1 SGHAT and CDR2 FQNNGV. The CDR3 loop is CASSLVGSGYEQYF. The CDR3 nucleotides read TGTGCCAGCAGCTTAGTAGGGTCCGGGTACGAGCAGTACTTC.

The chain recombines TRBV19 with TRBJ2-1, with D possibly TRBD2 on 6 matching bases. V shed 8 bases and J shed 1 base, with 12 bases lying between them. Germline CDR1 reads LNHDA; CDR2 reads SQIVND (reference sequence). The CDR3 has 14 amino acids. CDR3 region: CASAAGLSYNEQFF. CDR3 nucleotide sequence: TGTGCCAGTGCAGCGGGCCTATCCTACAATGAGCAGTTCTTC.

The V gene is TRBV2, the J gene TRBJ1-2; 8 positions agree with TRBD1. Germline values: CDR1 SNHLY, CDR2 FYNNEI. Trimming removed 10 bases from V and 7 bases from J; junction bases left unmatched: 8. The CDR3 contains 12 residues. CDR3 sequence (DNA): TGTGCCATGACAGGGGTGGTTGGTGGCTACACCTTC. Its protein product is CAMTGVVGGYTF. Filled out from reference TRBV2 and TRBJ1-2, the complete variable domain reads EPEVTQTPSHQVTQMGQEVILRCVPISNHLYFYWYRQILGQKVEFLVSFYNNEISEKSEIFDDQFSVERPDGSNFTLKIRSTKLEDSAMYFCAMTGVVGGYTFGSGTRLTVV.

This rearrangement joins TRBV29-1 to TRBJ1-1; D unresolved. Germline V gene sequence: CDR1 SQVTM, CDR2 ANQGSEA. The CDR3 extends over 15 amino acids. V was clipped by 7 bases and J by 0 bases, with 18 bases between them. CDR3 residues: CSAAKESQLNTEAFF. The CDR3 DNA reads as TGCAGCGCAGCAAAAGAGTCGCAGCTGAACACTGAAGCTTTCTTT.

The chain uses TRBV7-9 and TRBJ2-2; D is unresolved. Germline V gene sequence: CDR1 SEHNR, CDR2 FQNEAQ (reference sequence). Trimming removed 6 bases from V and 0 bases from J, with 11 bases in between. The CDR3 covers 15 residues. The CDR3 loop is CASRRDGTNTGELFF. The CDR3 DNA follows: TGTGCCAGCAGACGAGACGGTACGAACACCGGGGAGCTGTTTTTT. Using reference TRBV7-9 and TRBJ2-2 for the parts outside the CDR3, the full variable domain is DTGVSQNPRHKITKRGQNVTFRCDPISEHNRLYWYRQTLGQGPEFLTYFQNEAQLEKSRLLSDRFSAERPKGSFSTLEIQRTEQGDSAMYLCASRRDGTNTGELFFGEGSRLTVL.

This clone is a singleton in its sample. CDR3 sequence (DNA): TGTGCCAGCAGGGCAGAGGGGGGCGGGAATCAGCCCCAGCATTTT. This translates into CASRAEGGGNQPQHF. V usage is TRBV2 and J usage is TRBJ1-5; the D gene is possibly TRBD1 (6 bases). Germline-derived CDR1 and CDR2 are SNHLY and FYNNEI. Trimming cost V 6 bases and J 4 bases, with 16 bases left between them. CDR3 size: 15 residues.

This rearrangement joins TRBV11-3 to TRBJ2-1; D is perhaps TRBD2 (6 bases). Trimming shortened V by 5 bases and J by 6 bases, and 11 bases separated the two germline ends. The germline V gene has CDR1 SGHNT and CDR2 YENEEA. The length of the CDR3 is 13 residues. CDR3 residues: CASSAGLTNEQFF. The CDR3 coding sequence is TGTGCCAGCAGCGCGGGACTGACCAATGAGCAGTTCTTC.

The chain employs TRBV7-8 and TRBJ1-1; 7 bases are a match to TRBD1. The CDR3 is 14 amino acids. V shed 5 bases, J shed 8 bases, and the junction held 11 bases outside the gene matches. Germline-derived CDR1 and CDR2 are SGHVS and FQNEAQ. The chain's CDR3 is CASSTQGQFNEAFF. DNA of the CDR3: TGTGCCAGCAGCACCCAGGGACAGTTTAACGAAGCTTTCTTT.

V and J are TRBV3-1 (or the pseudogene TRBV3-2) and TRBJ2-1; 9 nucleotides match TRBD2. V was pared by 4 bases and J by 5 bases, with 9 bases of the junction left unmatched. This CDR3 is 16 amino acids long. Germline-derived CDR1 and CDR2 are LGHDT and YNNKEL (reference sequence). The CDR3 nucleotides are TGTGCCAGCAGCCCCCTGGTTAGCGGGAGTCACAATGAGCAGTTCTTC. It specifies CASSPLVSGSHNEQFF.

The genes are TRBV19 and TRBJ2-3; no reliable D call. Germline V CDR1 and CDR2: LNHDA, SQIVND (reference sequence). V lost 5 bases, J lost 2 bases, and 11 bases lay in between. The CDR3 length is 14 residues. The CDR3 sequence is CASSSLTSTDTQYF. CDR3 nucleotides: TGTGCCAGTAGTTCCCTGACATCCACAGATACGCAGTATTTT. The full variable domain, completed using reference TRBV19 and TRBJ2-3, is DGGITQSPKYLFRKEGQNVTLSCEQNLNHDAMYWYRQDPGQGLRLIYYSQIVNDFQKGDIAEGYSVSREKKESFPLTVTSAQKNPTAFYLCASSSLTSTDTQYFGPGTRLTVL.

The CDR3 DNA reads TGCAGCGTCTGGTATGAGAGGGCCCAGTACTTC. This translates into CSVWYERAQYF. The chain uses TRBV29-1 and TRBJ2-5; TRBD2 might be the D (5 bases). Trimming took 6 bases from V and 9 from J, leaving 14 bases between them. Germline CDR1 SQVTM, CDR2 ANQGSEA. CDR3 length: 11 amino acids. The whole variable domain, filled in from reference TRBV29-1 and TRBJ2-5, reads SAVISQKPSRDICQRGTSLTIQCQVDSQVTMMFWYRQQPGQSLTLIATANQGSEATYESGFVIDKFPISRPNLTFSTLTVSNMSPEDSSIYLCSVWYERAQYFGPGTRLLVL.

This chain links TRBV3-1 (or the pseudogene TRBV3-2) with TRBJ2-6; TRBD1 matches at 7 bases. Germline V gene data show CDR1 as LGHDT and CDR2 as YNNKEL (reference sequence). This CDR3 has 15 amino acids. Trimming at V came to 6 bases and at J to 4 bases, leaving 6 bases not matched to a gene. CDR3 sequence (DNA): TGTGCCAGCAGGCGACAGGGAACGGGGGCCAACGTCCTGACTTTC. Its translation: CASRRQGTGANVLTF.

The sample holds one count of this clone. The V and J genes are TRBV7-2 and TRBJ1-2; perhaps TRBD1 as D (5 bases). Trimming stripped 1 base from V and 8 bases from J, with 14 bases between. Per germline, CDR1 SGHTA and CDR2 FQGNSA. CDR3 length: 14 residues. In DNA form, the CDR3 reads TGTGCCAGCAGCTTAGACGAGGGACTGGGCGGCTACACCTTC. Translation gives CASSLDEGLGGYTF.

The chain employs TRBV19 and TRBJ2-2; 7 bases agree with TRBD2. The CDR3 has 13 residues. Trimming took 11 bases from V and 6 from J; bases not matched to a gene: 9. Germline assignment: CDR1 LNHDA and CDR2 SQIVND (reference sequence). CDR3 nucleotides: TGTGCCGCTAGCGGAGGGTATCCCGGGGAGCTGTTTTTT. Protein: CAASGGYPGELFF.

This clone was counted between two and nine times. The V and J genes are TRBV5-1 and TRBJ2-1; D might be TRBD2 (5 bases). This CDR3 has 13 residues. Trimming left V 1 base short and J 11 bases short, with 13 bases between. In germline, CDR1 is SGHRS, CDR2 YFSETQ. CDR3 protein: CASSLPGIPKQFF. CDR3 DNA sequence: TGCGCCAGCAGCTTGCCCGGGATCCCTAAGCAGTTCTTC.

The chain has TRBV11-3 and TRBJ1-1; a possible D gene is TRBD1 (6 bases). The CDR3 has 15 amino acids. Germline V gene data show CDR1 as SGHNT and CDR2 as YENEEA. The V end lost 1 base, the J end lost 1 base, and 10 bases lay between the germline ends. DNA of the CDR3: TGTGCCAGCAGCTTAGGGGGGGCAACGAACACTGAAGCTTTCTTT. Translated, it gives CASSLGGATNTEAFF.

This sequence joins TRBV4-1 and TRBJ1-1, with D possibly matching TRBD1 (5 bases). Trimming left V 5 bases short and J 3 bases short, with 19 bases between. The CDR3 totals 16 residues. The germline V gene encodes CDR1 MGHRA and CDR2 YSYEKL. In DNA, the CDR3 is TGCGCCAGCAGCTGGGGCCAGAACCCCCGCTACACTGAAGCTTTCTTT. Translation gives CASSWGQNPRYTEAFF.

The CDR3 loop is CASSPRPGQGTSPLHF. The CDR3 region has the DNA TGTGCCAGCTCACCACGGCCGGGACAGGGGACTTCACCCCTCCACTTT. This chain links TRBV18 with TRBJ1-6; 10 bases align to TRBD1. V lost 1 base, J lost 9 bases, and 6 bases stayed unmatched. This CDR3 is 16 amino acids long. The V gene's germline CDR1 is KGHSH and CDR2 LQKENI. Full variable domain (remainder filled in from reference TRBV18 and TRBJ1-6): NAGVMQNPRHLVRRRGQEARLRCSPMKGHSHVYWYRQLPEEGLKFMVYLQKENIIDESGMPKERFSAEFPKEGPSILRIQQVVRGDSAAYFCASSPRPGQGTSPLHFGNGTRLTVT.